This is a list of T cell receptor beta chains from one sample in a study of CD8+ T cells in alopecia areata. Sequencing was performed with immunoSEQ multiplex PCR; in TCRdb, only in-frame clones are kept and a portion is missing. The table records 90,000 to 120,000 clones, about 83% of them present only once. The specimen was CD8+ T cells sorted from blood, collected at week 24, from a patient treated with tofacitinib. All receptors derive from a human donor with alopecia areata. CDR3s include the opening cysteine and the closing phenylalanine or tryptophan. The order of the fields is clone size, J gene, V gene, D gene, CDR3 protein, CDR3 DNA. D genes are given only for firm matches. A clone size is listed for some rows: how often the clone was seen (once, few, many), or a class if it is expanded.

few | TRBJ2-5 | TRBV7-9 | NA | CASSSSGQQETQYF | TGTGCCAGCAGCTCGAGCGGGCAGCAAGAGACCCAGTACTTC
NA | TRBJ1-2 | TRBV7-9 | NA | CASSLEDGGTNYGYTF | TGTGCCAGCAGCTTAGAGGATGGGGGCACTAACTATGGCTACACCTTC
NA | TRBJ2-5 | TRBV5-6 | TRBD2 | CASSPGTSGGQETQYF | TGTGCCAGCAGCCCGGGGACTAGCGGGGGTCAAGAGACCCAGTACTTC
NA | TRBJ2-1 | TRBV29-1 | TRBD2 | CSVAGGATNEQFF | TGCAGCGTTGCCGGGGGGGCAACCAATGAGCAGTTCTTC
NA | TRBJ2-7 | TRBV30 | NA | CAWSVGRAYEQYF | TGTGCCTGGAGTGTAGGCAGGGCCTACGAGCAGTACTTC
NA | TRBJ2-5 | TRBV5-6 | NA | CASSLIAGETQYF | TGTGCCAGCAGCTTGATAGCAGGAGAGACCCAGTACTTC
NA | TRBJ2-7 | TRBV4-3 | NA | CASSQDMGAQSSYEQYF | TGCGCCAGCAGCCAAGATATGGGGGCTCAGAGCTCCTACGAGCAGTACTTC
NA | TRBJ1-2 | TRBV27 | NA | CASSKSDSYGYTF | TGTGCCAGCAGTAAAAGCGACAGCTATGGCTACACCTTC
NA | TRBJ2-2 | TRBV7-9 | NA | CASSTGELFF | TGTGCCAGCAGCACCGGGGAGCTGTTTTTT
NA | TRBJ2-3 | TRBV2 | NA | CASRVTGTSTDTQYF | TGTGCCAGCAGGGTGACAGGCACTAGCACAGATACGCAGTATTTT
NA | TRBJ1-6 | TRBV7-6 | NA | CASSLGGSSYNSPLHF | TGTGCCAGCAGCTTAGGAGGGAGCTCCTATAATTCACCCCTCCACTTT
NA | TRBJ1-1 | TRBV4-3 | NA | CASSQDSDGITEAFF | TGCGCCAGCAGCCAAGATTCGGACGGAATAACTGAAGCTTTCTTT
NA | TRBJ1-1 | TRBV30 | NA | CSVRGNTEAFF | TGTTCCGTTAGGGGGAACACTGAAGCTTTCTTT
NA | TRBJ2-7 | TRBV5-1 | TRBD1 | CASRYSGTVIYEQYF | TGCGCCAGCAGGTACTCCGGGACAGTAATCTACGAGCAGTACTTC
NA | TRBJ1-6 | TRBV4-1 | NA | CASSQDRGAVILHF | TGCGCCAGCAGCCAAGATAGGGGGGCGGTAATCCTCCACTTT
NA | TRBJ2-5 | TRBV15 | NA | CATSRTGGQETQYF | TGTGCCACCAGCCGCACCGGGGGACAAGAGACCCAGTACTTC
few | TRBJ2-6 | TRBV4-1 | NA | CASSQDSSSGANVLTF | TGTGCCAGCAGCCAAGACAGTAGCTCTGGGGCCAACGTCCTGACTTTC
NA | TRBJ2-5 | TRBV27 | TRBD1 | CASSPGTGGEGPLQETQYF | TGTGCCAGCAGTCCCGGGACAGGGGGCGAAGGACCCCTCCAAGAGACCCAGTACTTC
NA | TRBJ2-2 | TRBV27 | TRBD2 | CASSTQTSGGPVPPGELFF | TGTGCCAGCAGTACCCAGACTAGCGGGGGGCCGGTGCCACCCGGGGAGCTGTTTTTT
NA | TRBJ2-3 | TRBV11-1 | TRBD2 | CASSETMSGGSTDTQYF | TGTGCCAGCAGCGAGACTATGAGCGGGGGAAGCACAGATACGCAGTATTTT
NA | TRBJ1-5 | TRBV6-6 | NA | CASSFYRVGNQPQHF | TGTGCCAGCAGTTTTTACAGGGTAGGCAATCAGCCCCAGCATTTT
NA | TRBJ1-1 | TRBV13 | NA | CASSLDRTNTEAFF | TGTGCCAGCAGCTTAGACAGGACGAACACTGAAGCTTTCTTT
NA | TRBJ2-1 | TRBV14 | TRBD1 | CASSRTGYNEQFF | TGTGCCAGCAGCCGGACAGGCTACAATGAGCAGTTCTTC
NA | TRBJ2-7 | TRBV7-8 | NA | CASSLDLRELPYEQYF | TGTGCCAGCAGCTTAGATCTCAGGGAGTTACCCTACGAGCAGTACTTC
NA | TRBJ1-1 | TRBV7-9 | NA | CASRRGNTEAFF | TGTGCCAGCAGGCGGGGGAACACTGAAGCTTTCTTT
once | TRBJ2-2 | TRBV11-3 | TRBD2 | CASSPMWRGETGELFF | TGTGCCAGCAGCCCCATGTGGCGGGGGGAAACCGGGGAGCTGTTTTTT
NA | TRBJ2-7 | TRBV18 | TRBD1 | CASSPDGTGGFSYEQYF | TGTGCCAGCTCACCGGACGGGACAGGGGGCTTTTCCTACGAGCAGTACTTC
NA | TRBJ1-6 | TRBV11-2 | TRBD1 | CASRQTGDSPLHF | TGTGCCAGCAGACAGACAGGGGATTCACCCCTCCACTTT
NA | TRBJ1-1 | TRBV5-4 | NA | CASSWGGANTEAFF | TGTGCCAGCAGCTGGGGTGGCGCGAACACTGAAGCTTTCTTT
NA | TRBJ2-5 | TRBV7-2 | TRBD2 | CASSLEASGGETQYF | TGTGCCAGCAGCTTAGAGGCTAGCGGGGGGGAGACCCAGTACTTC
NA | TRBJ2-7 | TRBV4-3 | TRBD1 | CASSQLTGGYEQYF | TGCGCCAGCAGCCAGCTAACAGGGGGGTACGAGCAGTACTTC
NA | TRBJ2-1 | TRBV2 | NA | CASSVTGPWGNEQFF | TGTGCCAGCAGCGTTACAGGGCCCTGGGGGAATGAGCAGTTCTTC
NA | TRBJ2-1 | TRBV12-5 | NA | CASGMGNEQFF | TGTGCTAGTGGAATGGGCAATGAGCAGTTCTTC
NA | TRBJ2-1 | TRBV19 | NA | CAAGDSRSSYNEQFF | TGTGCCGCCGGGGACTCCAGAAGCTCCTACAATGAGCAGTTCTTC
NA | TRBJ2-1 | TRBV5-1 | NA | CASSYADLLYNEQFF | TGCGCCAGCAGCTACGCGGACTTACTGTACAATGAGCAGTTCTTC
NA | TRBJ2-3 | TRBV5-1 | NA | CASSLADRGGPSTDTQYF | TGCGCCAGCAGCTTGGCCGACCGAGGGGGGCCGAGCACAGATACGCAGTATTTT
NA | TRBJ1-2 | TRBV7-9 | NA | CASSSEGMLDYGYTF | TGTGCCAGCAGCTCTGAGGGAATGCTAGACTATGGCTACACCTTC
NA | TRBJ2-1 | TRBV4-2 | TRBD2 | CASSPGLAGNEQFF | TGTGCCAGCAGCCCGGGACTAGCGGGGAATGAGCAGTTCTTC
NA | TRBJ1-2 | TRBV2 | TRBD1 | CASSEERTRTGLDGYTF | TGTGCCAGCAGTGAGGAAAGGACCCGGACAGGGTTGGATGGCTACACCTTC
NA | TRBJ1-2 | TRBV6-5 | NA | CASTQTWPSNYGYTF | TGTGCCAGCACCCAGACTTGGCCCTCTAACTATGGCTACACCTTC
NA | TRBJ2-7 | TRBV6-5 | TRBD1 | CASSYRDRNYEQYF | TGTGCCAGCAGTTACCGGGACAGGAACTACGAGCAGTACTTC
NA | TRBJ1-2 | TRBV7-6 | TRBD1 | CASSLTGETAGYGYTF | TGTGCCAGCAGCTTAACAGGGGAAACGGCGGGCTATGGCTACACCTTC
few | TRBJ2-1 | TRBV29-1 | TRBD2 | CSVGTSSRTNEQFF | TGCAGCGTTGGGACTAGCAGTCGTACCAATGAGCAGTTCTTC
NA | TRBJ2-3 | TRBV25-1 | NA | CASSEFEGGSFTDTQYF | TGTGCCAGCAGTGAATTTGAGGGGGGGTCTTTCACAGATACGCAGTATTTT
NA | TRBJ1-1 | TRBV4-1 | NA | CASSQFGAMNTEAFF | TGCGCCAGCAGCCAATTCGGGGCCATGAACACTGAAGCTTTCTTT
NA | TRBJ2-3 | TRBV29-1 | TRBD2 | CSVEDLAGGPDTQYF | TGCAGCGTTGAAGATTTGGCGGGGGGGCCAGATACGCAGTATTTT
NA | TRBJ2-7 | TRBV6-5 | NA | CASSPGRDYEQYF | TGTGCCAGCAGCCCGGGCAGAGATTACGAGCAGTACTTC
few | TRBJ2-1 | TRBV7-2 | TRBD2 | CASSLGSGGGSSYNEQFF | TGTGCCAGCAGCTTAGGTTCGGGCGGGGGGAGCTCCTACAATGAGCAGTTCTTC
once | TRBJ2-5 | TRBV19 | TRBD2 | CASSIPASGEETQYF | TGTGCCAGTAGTATCCCGGCTAGCGGGGAAGAGACCCAGTACTTC
NA | TRBJ2-7 | TRBV27 | NA | CASSYSSGEQYF | TGTGCCAGCAGTTACTCCAGCGGAGAGCAGTACTTC
NA | TRBJ1-1 | TRBV4-1 | NA | CASSYGHWGNTEAFF | TGCGCCAGCAGCTATGGTCATTGGGGAAACACTGAAGCTTTCTTT